Here is one T cell receptor beta chain with its context. The method was immunoSEQ multiplex PCR; TCRdb's version includes in-frame clones alone and lacks a portion of them. This sample yields 13,000 to 15,000 clones, of which roughly two fifths are seen a single time; over 12% belongs to the top ten. These data belong to a study of graft-versus-host responses after intestinal transplantation. Background on the study: Among the recipients, all got anti-thymocyte globulin induction and then tacrolimus and steroids for around 3 years. Study-wide points: Allografts from individuals with graft-donor T cell macrochimerism displayed high graft-versus-host to host-versus-graft clonal ratios. GvH clone levels peaked in circulation, and this peak was associated with early post-transplant HvG declines.

The CDR3 has 17 residues. Germline trimming cut 4 bases from V and 5 bases from J; bases unmatched to any gene: 11. Germline values: CDR1 MGHRA, CDR2 YSYEKL. Co-plated with 200,000 CFSE-labeled responder cells were 200,000 irradiated, violet-dye-labeled stimulator cells. Following the reaction, CD3+CD4+ and CD3+CD8+ responders that were proliferating and CFSE-low underwent sorting. The TCR originated in a human patient who received an intestinal transplant. The V and J genes are TRBV4-1 and TRBJ2-2; 9 nucleotides match TRBD1. Material: alloreactive CD8+ T cells from a mixed lymphocyte reaction culture, obtained before intestinal transplant. The subset here: CFSE-low proliferating T cells sorted from approximately 6-day pre-transplant mixed lymphocyte reaction (GvH or HvG direction). The CDR3 loop is CASSRLGQGWGTGELFF. CDR3 nucleotide sequence: TGCGCCAGCAGCCGCCTGGGACAGGGTTGGGGTACCGGGGAGCTGTTTTTT.